This is a list of T cell receptor beta chains from one sample in a study of beta chain features in type 1 diabetes. Some clones are missing from TCRdb's copy, which holds only in-frame ones; the method was immunoSEQ multiplex PCR. The profile covers 130,000 to 150,000 clones, with roughly a tenth appearing a single time and approximately 0.68% taken by the ten largest. The sequenced sample consisted of central memory CD4+ T cells from blood. The receptor set was obtained from a man aged 18-30 years in good health. Each CDR3 is given with its conserved first and last residue. Each record gives: J gene, clone size, D gene, V gene, CDR3 protein, CDR3 DNA. The D gene is left open where the match is weak. The size field is filled for only some rows; it gives once, few, many or a size class.

j_call: TRBJ1-2
clone_size: .
d_call: .
v_call: TRBV2
cdr3_aa: CASSAGSQRGGYTF
cdr3_nt: TGTGCCAGCAGTGCCGGGTCCCAAAGGGGAGGCTACACCTTC

j_call: TRBJ2-1
clone_size: few
d_call: .
v_call: TRBV5-5
cdr3_aa: CASSFLTVLWFF
cdr3_nt: TGTGCCAGCAGCTTTTTGACAGTCCTCTGGTTCTTC

j_call: TRBJ1-5
clone_size: few
d_call: .
v_call: TRBV5-8
cdr3_aa: CASSLQGNQPQHF
cdr3_nt: TGTGCCAGCAGCTTGCAGGGCAATCAGCCCCAGCATTTT

j_call: TRBJ2-7
clone_size: .
d_call: .
v_call: TRBV18
cdr3_aa: CASSPGSGSYEQYF
cdr3_nt: TGTGCCAGCTCACCAGGGAGTGGATCCTACGAGCAGTACTTC

j_call: TRBJ2-3
clone_size: .
d_call: .
v_call: TRBV18
cdr3_aa: CASSPSLNTQYF
cdr3_nt: TGTGCCAGCTCACCATCCCTAAATACGCAGTATTTT

j_call: TRBJ1-6
clone_size: .
d_call: .
v_call: TRBV6-5
cdr3_aa: CASSPDRINSPLHF
cdr3_nt: TGTGCCAGCAGCCCCGACAGGATTAATTCACCCCTCCACTTT

j_call: TRBJ2-7
clone_size: few
d_call: TRBD1
v_call: TRBV27
cdr3_aa: CASAVAGGYEQYF
cdr3_nt: TGTGCCAGCGCCGTCGCAGGGGGCTACGAGCAGTACTTC

j_call: TRBJ1-2
clone_size: .
d_call: .
v_call: TRBV9
cdr3_aa: CASSESVGGDYGYTF
cdr3_nt: TGTGCCAGCAGCGAGAGTGTAGGGGGGGACTATGGCTACACCTTC

j_call: TRBJ1-3
clone_size: .
d_call: TRBD1
v_call: TRBV28
cdr3_aa: CASILDRGRSGNTIYF
cdr3_nt: TGTGCCAGCATCCTCGACAGGGGGAGGTCTGGAAACACCATATATTTT

j_call: TRBJ1-1
clone_size: .
d_call: .
v_call: TRBV27
cdr3_aa: CASSPGVNTEAFF
cdr3_nt: TGTGCCAGCAGCCCAGGGGTGAACACTGAAGCTTTCTTT